The rows below give T cell receptor beta chains drawn from one sample of a study of T-cell reconstitution after alpha-beta-depleted transplantation in children. TCRdb processed the PCR reads anew with MiXCR; each CDR3 protein has one entry. Here the sample spans about 360,000 distinct CDR3 sequences, roughly 13% being singletons. The source material was PBMCs, sampled from the stem cell graft. The source of these receptors is a human donor who donated a stem cell graft to a child with Fanconi anemia. Both conserved end residues are part of each CDR3. D genes are given only for firm matches. Size is omitted from some rows. Given values are once, few, many or a class for expanded clones.

d_call | j_call | clone_size | v_call | cdr3_aa | cdr3_nt
TRBD1 | TRBJ2-1 | NA | TRBV5-1 | CASRFAGTGLTNEQFF | TGCGCCAGCAGATTCGCCGGGACAGGGTTGACGAATGAGCAGTTCTTC
NA | TRBJ1-1 | NA | TRBV6-2/TRBV6-3 | CASRRDGGFNTEAFF | TGTGCCAGCAGGCGTGACGGTGGGTTTAACACTGAAGCTTTCTTT
NA | TRBJ2-2 | many | TRBV12-3/TRBV12-4 | CASSVNRVTGELFF | TGTGCCAGCAGTGTAAACAGGGTCACCGGGGAGCTGTTTTTT
NA | TRBJ1-5 | NA | TRBV7-8 | CASSLLGRTINQPQHF | TGTGCCAGCAGCTTATTGGGACGGACCATTAATCAGCCCCAGCATTTT
NA | TRBJ1-5 | many | TRBV6-5 | CASSYYAGPDSQPQHF | TGTGCCAGCAGTTACTATGCAGGACCAGACAGTCAGCCCCAGCATTTT
NA | TRBJ2-2 | few | TRBV7-6 | CASSFGSLGATGELFF | TGTGCCAGCAGCTTCGGAAGTCTCGGGGCCACCGGGGAGCTGTTTTTT
TRBD2 | TRBJ2-3 | NA | TRBV6-1 | CASSAGLAASTDTQYF | TGTGCCAGCAGTGCCGGACTAGCGGCCAGCACAGATACGCAGTATTTT
TRBD1 | TRBJ2-7 | few | TRBV5-1 | CASSSRDSPYEQYF | TGCGCCAGCAGCTCCCGGGACAGCCCCTACGAGCAGTACTTC
NA | TRBJ1-4 | few | TRBV29-1 | CSVVFGTKGEKLFF | TGCAGCGTTGTTTTCGGGACCAAAGGCGAAAAACTGTTTTTT
TRBD2 | TRBJ2-5 | few | TRBV15 | CATSPSGVETQYF | TGTGCCACCAGCCCTAGCGGAGTGGAGACCCAGTACTTC
NA | TRBJ2-2 | few | TRBV18 | CASSPDMAAGELFF | TGTGCCAGCTCACCCGACATGGCTGCCGGGGAGCTGTTTTTT
NA | TRBJ2-3 | NA | TRBV24-1 | CATSDLADTQYF | TGTGCCACCAGTGATTTGGCCGATACGCAGTATTTT
TRBD2 | TRBJ2-5 | many | TRBV6-1 | CASSPGRVAGKETQYF | TGTGCCAGCAGTCCGGGGAGAGTAGCGGGTAAAGAGACCCAGTACTTC
TRBD2 | TRBJ2-1 | few | TRBV12-3/TRBV12-4 | CASRPRAGVGNEQFF | TGTGCCAGCAGGCCTAGAGCGGGGGTGGGCAATGAGCAGTTCTTC
NA | TRBJ1-2 | NA | TRBV12-3/TRBV12-4 | CASSLQTTYGYTF | TGTGCCAGCAGTTTACAGACTACCTATGGCTACACCTTC
NA | TRBJ2-3 | few | TRBV7-9 | CASSLDDFPDTQYF | TGTGCCAGCAGCTTAGATGATTTCCCGGATACGCAGTATTTT
NA | TRBJ2-6 | few | TRBV30 | CAWSSGANVLTF | TGTGCCTGGAGTTCTGGGGCCAACGTCCTGACTTTC
NA | TRBJ2-2 | many | TRBV4-3 | CASSLSQANTGELFF | TGCGCCAGCAGTCTTTCACAGGCGAACACCGGGGAGCTGTTTTTT
TRBD1 | TRBJ1-1 | few | TRBV29-1 | CSVPSRGRGTEAFF | TGCAGCGTTCCCTCCAGGGGGCGAGGCACTGAAGCTTTCTTT
NA | TRBJ1-2 | NA | TRBV20-1 | CSASLTGDRPSYGYTF | TGCAGTGCTAGTTTGACGGGCGACAGGCCCAGCTATGGCTACACCTTC
TRBD1 | TRBJ2-5 | NA | TRBV5-1 | CASSLANTGGETQYF | TGCGCCAGCAGCTTGGCTAATACAGGGGGAGAGACCCAGTACTTC
NA | TRBJ2-5 | many | TRBV10-3 | CAISESEVAKTQYF | TGTGCCATCAGTGAGTCCGAAGTTGCGAAGACCCAGTACTTC
NA | TRBJ1-5 | few | TRBV12-3/TRBV12-4 | CASSPEPYQPQHF | TGTGCCAGCAGTCCTGAACCGTATCAGCCCCAGCATTTT
NA | TRBJ1-3 | NA | TRBV5-6 | CASSSTGLRGNTIYF | TGTGCCAGCAGCTCCACGGGACTCCGGGGAAACACCATATATTTT
TRBD1 | TRBJ1-5 | few | TRBV12-3/TRBV12-4 | CASSTGTGQTQPQHF | TGTGCCAGCAGTACCGGGACAGGGCAGACTCAGCCCCAGCATTTT
NA | TRBJ1-5 | NA | TRBV20-1 | CSATQGVGGNQPQHF | TGCAGTGCGACCCAGGGAGTGGGGGGCAATCAGCCCCAGCATTTT
NA | TRBJ2-7 | NA | TRBV4-2 | CASSRNYEQYF | TGTGCCAGCAGCCGGAATTACGAGCAGTACTTC
TRBD2 | TRBJ2-1 | NA | TRBV7-8 | CASSPTELAGSNEQFF | TGTGCCAGCAGCCCTACCGAACTAGCGGGGAGCAATGAGCAGTTCTTC
NA | TRBJ2-5 | NA | TRBV9 | CASSNGEKETQYF | TGTGCCAGCAGCAATGGGGAGAAGGAGACCCAGTACTTC
NA | TRBJ2-7 | many | TRBV12-3/TRBV12-4 | CASSQPGWEQYF | TGTGCCAGCAGTCAACCGGGGTGGGAGCAGTACTTC
NA | TRBJ1-2 | NA | TRBV10-3 | CAISAGNGYTF | TGTGCCATCAGTGCGGGGAATGGCTACACCTTC
TRBD1 | TRBJ2-5 | few | TRBV3-1 | CASSLLLTGGVETQYF | TGTGCCAGCAGCCTCTTACTTACAGGGGGTGTGGAGACCCAGTACTTC
NA | TRBJ2-3 | many | TRBV29-1 | CSVWKADTQYF | TGCAGCGTTTGGAAAGCAGATACGCAGTATTTT
TRBD1 | TRBJ1-4 | many | TRBV20-1 | CSGTGDEEKLFF | TGCAGTGGGACAGGGGACGAGGAAAAACTGTTTTTT
TRBD1 | TRBJ2-2 | many | TRBV7-9 | CASSLFGQGAWTGELFF | TGTGCCAGCAGCTTATTTGGACAGGGGGCTTGGACCGGGGAGCTGTTTTTT
TRBD2 | TRBJ2-5 | many | TRBV7-2 | CASSLGLAGGSQETQYF | TGTGCCAGCAGCTTAGGACTAGCGGGGGGTTCACAAGAGACCCAGTACTTC
NA | TRBJ2-3 | NA | TRBV6-2/TRBV6-3 | CASSPGIMGDTQYF | TGTGCCAGCAGTCCCGGGATAATGGGAGATACGCAGTATTTT
NA | TRBJ1-1 | NA | TRBV7-9 | CASSSFKGPTEAFF | TGTGCCAGCAGCTCCTTTAAGGGGCCCACTGAAGCTTTCTTT
NA | TRBJ1-5 | NA | TRBV5-1 | CASSFSWGADQPQHF | TGCGCCAGCAGCTTTTCATGGGGCGCGGATCAGCCCCAGCATTTT
TRBD1 | TRBJ1-2 | many | TRBV12-3/TRBV12-4 | CASSGQGEYGYTF | TGTGCCAGCAGTGGACAGGGAGAATATGGCTACACCTTC
TRBD1 | TRBJ1-4 | NA | TRBV5-6 | CASSLTGETNEKLFF | TGTGCCAGCAGCCTTACAGGGGAAACTAATGAAAAACTGTTTTTT
NA | TRBJ2-5 | NA | TRBV20-1 | CSARGGGSQYQETQYF | TGCAGTGCTAGGGGTGGGGGCTCCCAGTACCAAGAGACCCAGTACTTC
TRBD1 | TRBJ2-1 | few | TRBV28 | CASSLWGDSGSPYNEQFF | TGTGCCAGCAGTTTATGGGGGGACAGCGGCTCCCCCTACAATGAGCAGTTCTTC
TRBD2 | TRBJ2-3 | NA | TRBV6-5 | CASSFGLASDTQYF | TGTGCCAGCAGTTTCGGACTAGCGTCAGATACGCAGTATTTT
NA | TRBJ2-2 | NA | TRBV5-1 | CASSLGQEHGELFF | TGCGCCAGCAGCTTGGGACAGGAGCACGGGGAGCTGTTTTTT
NA | TRBJ2-2 | NA | TRBV3-1 | CASSQVGGVTSDPGELFF | TGTGCCAGCAGCCAAGTAGGAGGGGTAACCTCTGATCCCGGGGAGCTGTTTTTT
TRBD1 | TRBJ2-1 | NA | TRBV28 | CASVDNRGGSYNEQFF | TGTGCCAGCGTAGATAACAGGGGTGGGTCCTACAATGAGCAGTTCTTC
TRBD2 | TRBJ2-3 | few | TRBV20-1 | CSARVFGRDTQYF | TGCAGTGCCAGGGTTTTCGGGAGGGATACGCAGTATTTT
NA | TRBJ1-2 | many | TRBV6-1 | CASSKTGNYGYTF | TGTGCCAGTTCCAAAACAGGGAACTATGGCTACACCTTC
TRBD2 | TRBJ2-1 | NA | TRBV29-1 | CSVVSGAPDGEQFF | TGCAGCGTTGTGAGCGGGGCTCCCGATGGGGAGCAGTTCTTC
TRBD2 | TRBJ2-1 | NA | TRBV12-3/TRBV12-4 | CASRLQLAGGHEQFF | TGTGCCAGCAGACTTCAACTAGCGGGGGGGCATGAGCAGTTCTTC
NA | TRBJ2-5 | NA | TRBV11-2 | CASTQVVGLAPQETQYF | TGTGCCAGCACCCAAGTCGTGGGTTTGGCGCCCCAAGAGACCCAGTACTTC
NA | TRBJ2-3 | NA | TRBV7-8 | CASSFWVGDTQYF | TGTGCCAGCAGCTTTTGGGTAGGAGATACGCAGTATTTT
NA | TRBJ2-7 | many | TRBV19 | CASSYRDGEQYF | TGTGCCAGTAGTTACAGGGACGGCGAGCAGTACTTC
NA | TRBJ2-5 | few | TRBV20-1 | CSARSQETQYF | TGCAGTGCTAGATCTCAGGAGACCCAGTACTTC
NA | TRBJ1-1 | NA | TRBV12-3/TRBV12-4 | CASRLARDGEAFF | TGTGCCAGCAGATTAGCTCGGGACGGTGAAGCTTTCTTT